These 10 T cell receptor beta chains were sequenced from one sample in a study of blood T cell repertoires in COVID-19. Clones were read by immunoSEQ multiplex PCR, and TCRdb kept only the in-frame ones, dropping some. The table shows approximately 170,000 clones, with about 88% occurring only once. Sequences were obtained from peripheral blood. The receptors come from a woman of 80 years or more with COVID-19, enrolled during active disease.

The chain joins TRBV24-1 to TRBJ2-3; D gene uncertain. The CDR3 consists of 14 residues. Germline assignment: CDR1 KGHDR and CDR2 SFDVKD. V gave up 6 bases and J gave up 5 bases, with 14 bases separating them. As DNA, the CDR3 is TGTGCCACCAGTCCCCCCGTTTCGGTAGATACGCAGTATTTT. It is translated as CATSPPVSVDTQYF.

The chain uses TRBV7-9 and TRBJ2-3; 10 bases line up with TRBD2. Germline-derived CDR1 and CDR2 are SEHNR and FQNEAQ (reference sequence). V shed 1 base, J shed 7 bases, and the junction held 8 bases outside the gene matches. CDR3 size: 16 residues. CDR3 region: CASSLVELAGVNTQYF. The CDR3 DNA sequence: TGTGCCAGCAGCTTAGTTGAGCTAGCGGGAGTTAATACGCAGTATTTT.

This chain links TRBV9 with TRBJ2-1; perhaps TRBD2 as D (6 bases). Germline assignment: CDR1 SGDLS and CDR2 YYNGEE. Trimming pared 2 bases from V and 9 bases from J, leaving 6 bases between. The CDR3 has 11 residues. As DNA, the CDR3 is TGTGCCAGCAGCGTGGGAGGTGAGCAGTTCTTC. Translation gives CASSVGGEQFF.

The chain uses TRBV18 and TRBJ2-7, with D tentatively TRBD1 (6 bases). Deletions cut 6 bases from V and 7 bases from J, with 19 bases between. Looked up from germline, CDR1 is KGHSH and CDR2 is LQKENI. This CDR3 contains 14 residues. The CDR3 region is CASSLDRRVREQYF. The CDR3 DNA follows: TGTGCCAGCTCGCTGGACAGACGAGTACGAGAGCAGTACTTC.

Of note for this clone: One end of the junction does not line up with germline, which may come from a read error. The chain couples TRBV10-3 to TRBJ1-5; TRBD1 matches at 7 bases. The CDR3 totals 17 residues. Germline V gives CDR1 ENHRY, CDR2 SYGVKD. CDR3 sequence (DNA): TGTGCCATCAGTGAGTCGAAGGCAGGGGGAAGCAGTCAGCCCCAGCATTTT. Amino acids: CAISESKAGGSSQPQHF.

The CDR3 coding sequence is TGTGCCAGTAGTATAGAACTAGCGGGGTTTAATGAGCAGTTCTTC. It specifies CASSIELAGFNEQFF. The V gene is TRBV19, the J gene TRBJ2-1, with TRBD2 matching over 10 bases. CDR1 LNHDA and CDR2 SQIVND come from the germline V gene (reference sequence). CDR3 length: 15 amino acids. Trimming removed 0 bases from V and 7 bases from J; junction bases left unmatched: 3.

CDR3 residues: CASSQDIQGRDGYTF. CDR3 nucleotide sequence: TGTGCCAGCAGCCAAGATATACAAGGCAGGGATGGCTACACCTTC. This rearrangement joins TRBV4-2 to TRBJ1-2; D might be TRBD1 (5 bases). Looked up from germline, CDR1 is LGHNA and CDR2 is YNFKEQ. V lost 0 bases and J 6 bases, leaving 14 bases between the germline ends. The CDR3 is 15 amino acids.

This chain links TRBV7-3 with TRBJ2-2, with 11 positions matching TRBD2. CDR1 SGHTA and CDR2 FQGTGA come from the germline V gene. The CDR3 length is 16 residues. V shed 5 bases and J 2 bases; nucleotides not matched to a gene: 4. The CDR3 DNA follows: TGTGCCAGCAGCCACGGGACTAGCGGTAACACCGGGGAGCTGTTTTTT. Residues: CASSHGTSGNTGELFF.

J is TRBJ1-1 and V is TRBV28; 7 bases agree with TRBD1. V shed 8 bases, J shed 5 bases, and the junction held 5 bases outside the gene matches. This CDR3 is 12 amino acids long. Germline V gene sequence: CDR1 MDHEN, CDR2 SYDVKM. The CDR3 nucleotides are TGTGCCAGCGAGGGGGCTTTAACTGAAGCTTTCTTT. Amino acids: CASEGALTEAFF.

The gene calls are TRBV5-1 and TRBJ1-6; the D gene is possibly TRBD1 (5 bases). The V end lost 5 bases, the J end lost 5 bases, and 20 bases lay between the germline ends. The CDR3 loop spans 17 amino acids. CDR1 is SGHRS, CDR2 YFSETQ, per germline. This CDR3 is CASSLTPGAADNSPLHF. In DNA form, the CDR3 reads TGCGCCAGCAGTCTGACCCCTGGGGCGGCAGATAATTCACCCCTCCACTTT. The full variable domain, completed using reference TRBV5-1 and TRBJ1-6, is KAGVTQTPRYLIKTRGQQVTLSCSPISGHRSVSWYQQTPGQGLQFLFEYFSETQRNKGNFPGRFSGRQFSNSRSEMNVSTLELGDSALYLCASSLTPGAADNSPLHFGNGTRLTVT.